This TCR beta chain derives from a study of blood T cell repertoires in COVID-19. Study details: Both acute and convalescent COVID-19 samples were obtained from the United States, Italy and Spain.

Germline CDR1 is MNHNY and CDR2 is SVGAGI (reference sequence). This CDR3 has 14 residues. The J segment lost 0 bases and the V segment lost 6 bases, leaving 2 bases of the junction unmatched. As processed by the authors: Amplified reference gene primers provided the basis for estimating nucleated cell counts. Measured with immunoSEQ multiplex PCR; TCRdb has only the in-frame clones, and not every one. V and J calls and clone size are those listed in that table; D and trimming were worked out from the DNA. The data show nearly 350,000 clones, 91% seen once. The source material was peripheral blood. The clonotype originates from a woman under 30 who had recovered from COVID-19. The rearrangement joins TRBV6-6 to TRBJ1-5, with 7 bases identical to TRBD1. CDR3 residues: CASRRQGSNQPQHF. For the CDR3, the DNA is TGTGCCAGCAGGCGACAGGGTAGCAATCAGCCCCAGCATTTT.